The following is a TCR beta chain sequence with its context. Its antigen is not identified. The table came from immunoSEQ multiplex PCR; TCRdb's copy has only in-frame clones and leaves some out. The repertoire has about 56,000 clones, over 70% of them found once; the top ten carry 5.3%. The sample belongs to a study of a mutant IDH1 vaccine in newly diagnosed glioma. Background on the study: Beforehand, treatment had been radiotherapy, temozolomide, or both; the majority received both. General study points: Pseudoprogression appeared independent of alterations in top peripheral clonotypes. Researchers report vaccine-induced immune responses in about 94% of patients.

In germline, CDR1 is SGHTA, CDR2 FQGNSA. The CDR3 runs 15 residues. V lost 5 bases, J lost 6 bases, and 16 bases lay in between. Time point: week 47, end of study. Topical imiquimod accompanied each vaccine dose, which consisted of 300 ug of mutant IDH1 20-mer peptide. In weeks 1, 3, 5, 7, 11, 15, 19 and 23, patients were vaccinated. This clonotype was obtained from a man aged 50 to 59 with glioma. The rearrangement uses TRBV7-2 and TRBJ1-4; D is possibly TRBD1 (6 bases). Specimen: PBMCs, collected from a glioma patient whose treatment included an IDH1 peptide vaccine. The DNA for the CDR3 is TGTGCCAGCAGCCGCGCCCCGGACAGTTATGAAAAACTGTTTTTT. Amino acids: CASSRAPDSYEKLFF.